These T cell receptor beta chains were read from a single sample in a study of CD8 T cells in Susac syndrome. Using its own MiXCR run on the immunoSEQ multiplex PCR reads, TCRdb lists one record per CDR3 protein. The profile shows a few hundred thousand distinct CDR3 sequences, roughly 85% of them singletons. Sequenced: CD8+ T cells from PBMCs. The receptors originated from a human donor with multiple sclerosis. Each CDR3 is given with its conserved first and last residue. The D gene is left open where the match is weak. Part of the rows lack a size; the others show once, few, many or a class for expanded clones.

>.|.|TRBJ1-3|TRBV7-9|16
TGTGCCAGCAGCTCTAGCCGGGCTTTCTCTGGAAACACCATATATTTT
CASSSSRAFSGNTIYF
>.|.|TRBJ2-5|TRBV5-4|15
TGTGCCAGCAGCCATGTTGGGGCCCAGCGAGAGACCCAGTACTTC
CASSHVGAQRETQYF
>.|.|TRBJ2-7|TRBV24-1|13
TGTGCCACCAGTGAGTCATCGACTAGCGAGCAGTACTTC
CATSESSTSEQYF
>.|TRBD2|TRBJ2-1|TRBV28|13
TGTGCCAGCAGTTTAGGAGGGAGGGCCGACGAGTTCTTC
CASSLGGRADEFF
>.|TRBD1|TRBJ2-7|TRBV9|14
TGTGCCAGCAGTGAAAACAGGGGGCAAGGCGAGCAGTACTTC
CASSENRGQGEQYF
>.|.|TRBJ1-6|TRBV20-1|13
TGCAGTGCTAGGCCACAGGGAGGATCACCCCTCCACTTT
CSARPQGGSPLHF
>.|.|TRBJ2-1|TRBV13|16
TGTGCCAGCAGCTTCAGCCTAGCTGGAGCTCCAAATGAGCAGTTCTTC
CASSFSLAGAPNEQFF
>once|TRBD2|TRBJ2-3|TRBV28|16
TGTGCCAGCAGTCCTTTCATGGGGGGGAGGGGCGGTACGCAGTATTTT
CASSPFMGGRGGTQYF
>.|TRBD1|TRBJ1-4|TRBV7-2|16
TGTGCCAGCAGCCCCGAGGGGGGGACAGGGGATGAAAAACTGTTTTTT
CASSPEGGTGDEKLFF
>few|TRBD1|TRBJ2-7|TRBV5-6|16
TGTGCCAGCAGCTCACCTTGGACAGGCCTTTCCTACGAGCAGTACTTC
CASSSPWTGLSYEQYF
>few|TRBD2|TRBJ2-7|TRBV20-1|16
TGCAGTGCTAGAGATCCACTAGCGGGCGACTCCTACGAGCAGTACTTC
CSARDPLAGDSYEQYF
>.|.|TRBJ1-5|TRBV27|14
TGTGCCAGCAGTCCGGGACACCCAAATCAGCCCCAGCATTTT
CASSPGHPNQPQHF
>.|.|TRBJ1-5|TRBV30|13
TGTGCCTGGAGTGCGGCTCACAATCAGCCCCAGCATTTT
CAWSAAHNQPQHF
>.|TRBD2|TRBJ2-5|TRBV4-2|21
TGTGCCAGCAGCCAAGGGTTGGCTAGCGGGAGGGCCTTTATGGGCCAAGAGACCCAGTACTTC
CASSQGLASGRAFMGQETQYF
>.|.|TRBJ2-2|TRBV29-1|17
TGCAGCGTTGGGGATTCCCCCGTTCGGGCTTCGACCGGGGAGCTGTTTTTT
CSVGDSPVRASTGELFF
>.|.|TRBJ2-7|TRBV6-5|17
TGTGCCAGCAGTTCTGGGCGAGGCGAGGCGAACTCCTACGAGCAGTACTTC
CASSSGRGEANSYEQYF
>.|.|TRBJ1-1|TRBV12-3/TRBV12-4|14
TGTGCCAGCAGTTTATCCGGGGGATCCACTGAAGCTTTCTTT
CASSLSGGSTEAFF
>once|.|TRBJ2-3|TRBV30|13
TGTGCCTGGAGCAGACTCGCCCCGGATACGCAGTATTTT
CAWSRLAPDTQYF
>.|.|TRBJ2-7|TRBV20-1|12
TGCAGTGCTAGAGATTGGGTTAACGAGCAGTACTTC
CSARDWVNEQYF
>.|.|TRBJ2-7|TRBV7-9|15
TGTGCCAGCAGCCCGGGACCCAACTTTTCCTACGAGCAGTACTTC
CASSPGPNFSYEQYF
>few|.|TRBJ1-3|TRBV7-8|15
TGTGCCAGCAGCTCATATACGGCAGGTCGAAACACCATATATTTT
CASSSYTAGRNTIYF
>.|TRBD2|TRBJ2-1|TRBV4-3|15
TGCGCCAGCAGACCCGGGACTAGCGGGAGCAATGAGCAGTTCTTC
CASRPGTSGSNEQFF
>.|.|TRBJ2-3|TRBV27|14
TGTGCCAGCAGTCCTCTAGTCCCCACAGATACGCAGTATTTT
CASSPLVPTDTQYF
>.|.|TRBJ2-2|TRBV4-3|13
TGCGCCAGCAGCCAAGATAGCGCCGGGGAGCTGTTTTTT
CASSQDSAGELFF
>.|.|TRBJ2-1|TRBV27|17
TGTGCCAGCAGTTTGTCCCAGCGGAACAGCTCCTACAATGAGCAGTTCTTC
CASSLSQRNSSYNEQFF
>.|.|TRBJ1-2|TRBV20-1|13
TGCAGTGCTAGTTTTCCCAGGGTCTTTGGCTACACCTTC
CSASFPRVFGYTF
>.|TRBD1|TRBJ2-5|TRBV24-1|15
TGTGCCACCAGTGATCCCTCGACAGGGAAAGAGACCCAGTACTTC
CATSDPSTGKETQYF
>.|.|TRBJ2-1|TRBV6-5|17
TGTGCCAGCAGTTACACCCCTCCTTCCGACCCCTACAATGAGCAGTTCTTC
CASSYTPPSDPYNEQFF
>.|.|TRBJ1-1|TRBV20-1|12
TGCAGTGAGGGTTCGGGGGCTCGGGAAGCTTTCTTT
CSEGSGAREAFF
>.|TRBD2|TRBJ2-7|TRBV27|15
TGTGCCAGCAGCTCCCTTGCGGGAGTCACCTACGAGCAGTACTTC
CASSSLAGVTYEQYF
>few|.|TRBJ2-7|TRBV7-6|16
TGTGCCAGCAGCCTACGGGGACAAGGAGCCTACTACGAGCAGTACTTC
CASSLRGQGAYYEQYF
>.|.|TRBJ2-3|TRBV28|18
TGTGCCAGCAGTCGGCCTAATCGGACACCCAAAGGCACAGATACGCAGTATTTT
CASSRPNRTPKGTDTQYF
>.|.|TRBJ2-1|TRBV29-1|12
TGCAGCGTGGCAGGACCATACAATGAGCAGTTCTTC
CSVAGPYNEQFF
>.|.|TRBJ2-5|TRBV3-1|15
TGTGCCAGCAGCCAAGGAGATACAGGGTGGGAGACCCAGTACTTC
CASSQGDTGWETQYF
>.|.|TRBJ2-1|TRBV4-1|17
TGCGCCAGCAGCCAAGACCTCCTCGTGGGTTCCTACAATGAGCAGTTCTTC
CASSQDLLVGSYNEQFF
>.|.|TRBJ1-1|TRBV27|13
TGTGCCAGCAGGTGGGGGGAGAACACTGAAGCTTTCTTT
CASRWGENTEAFF
>.|.|TRBJ1-2|TRBV3-1|12
TGTGCCAGCACCGGGACGGGACTTATCGTCACCTTC
CASTGTGLIVTF
>.|TRBD1|TRBJ2-7|TRBV9|15
TGTGCCAGCAGCGCGCTCGGGACAGGGCAGAGCGAGCAGTACTTC
CASSALGTGQSEQYF
>.|.|TRBJ2-2|TRBV28|15
TGTGCCAGCACGAGGGAAATTTCTAACACCGGGGAGCTGTTTTTT
CASTREISNTGELFF
>.|TRBD2|TRBJ2-4|TRBV11-2|21
TGTGCCAGCAGCTTAGTTGCCCCCGGGACTAGCGGGAGGGGGGCCAAAAACATTCAGTACTTC
CASSLVAPGTSGRGAKNIQYF
>.|.|TRBJ2-1|TRBV20-1|14
TGCAGTGCCAAATCTAGCAGGTCCTACAATGAGCAGTTCTTC
CSAKSSRSYNEQFF
>.|.|TRBJ2-1|TRBV15|11
TGTGCCACCAGCAGCACAAATGAGCAGTTCTTC
CATSSTNEQFF
>.|.|TRBJ1-5|TRBV7-8|13
TGTGCCAGCAGTACCCCCGGGGGGCAGCCCCAGCATTTT
CASSTPGGQPQHF
>.|.|TRBJ2-3|TRBV20-1|15
TGCAGTGCCGCCCCTTACAGTCCCGGCACAGATACGCAGTATTTT
CSAAPYSPGTDTQYF
>.|TRBD2|TRBJ2-1|TRBV24-1|15
TGTGCCACCAGTGGAACGGCGGGAGGGGGTGATGAGCAGTTCTTC
CATSGTAGGGDEQFF
>.|.|TRBJ2-3|TRBV5-4|14
TGTGCCAGCAGCTTGGACGGCCACACAGATACGCAGTATTTT
CASSLDGHTDTQYF